In this sample, the clone carrying this T cell receptor (beta chain) turned up many times. The antigen is undetermined. It was with a sample-barcoded 5' primer and a J-beta primer mix that a second PCR of about 6 to 12 cycles was run. TCRdb processed the 5' RACE reads anew with MiXCR; each CDR3 protein has one entry. The data show hundreds of thousands of distinct CDR3 sequences, 32% seen once. This sample stems from a study of blood T cells in healthy people across ages. Regarding the study as a whole: With unsorted PBMCs, a conclusive comparison of naive versus antigen-experienced cells was not possible.

CDR3 length: 14 residues. With 1 base clipped from V and 7 bases from J, the junction kept 5 bases outside the gene matches. Germline V lookup: CDR1 MNHNY, CDR2 SVGAGI (reference sequence). This receptor was taken from a woman of 80 years or more in good health. This chain connects TRBV6-6 to TRBJ2-7, with TRBD1 identical over 9 bases. Sequenced material: blood. This CDR3 reads CASSYWRTGVEQYF. For the CDR3, the DNA is TGTGCCAGCAGTTACTGGCGGACAGGGGTAGAGCAGTACTTC.